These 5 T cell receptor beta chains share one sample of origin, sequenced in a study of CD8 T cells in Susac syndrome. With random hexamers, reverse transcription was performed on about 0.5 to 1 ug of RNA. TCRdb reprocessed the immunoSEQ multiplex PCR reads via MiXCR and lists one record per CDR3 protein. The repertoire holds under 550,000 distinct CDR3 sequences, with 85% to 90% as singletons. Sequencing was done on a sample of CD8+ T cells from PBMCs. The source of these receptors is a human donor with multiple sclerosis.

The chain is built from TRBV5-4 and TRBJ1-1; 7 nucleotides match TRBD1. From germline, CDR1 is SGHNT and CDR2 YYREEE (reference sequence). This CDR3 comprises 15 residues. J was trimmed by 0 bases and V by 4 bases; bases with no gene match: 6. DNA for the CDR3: TGTGCCAGCAGCGCTCCGGGACAGTTGAACACTGAAGCTTTCTTT. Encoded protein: CASSAPGQLNTEAFF.

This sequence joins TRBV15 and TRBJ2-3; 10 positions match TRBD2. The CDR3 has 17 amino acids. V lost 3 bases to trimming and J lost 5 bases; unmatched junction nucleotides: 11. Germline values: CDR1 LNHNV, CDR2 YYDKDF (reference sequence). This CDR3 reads CATSSPNVAGGLDTQYF. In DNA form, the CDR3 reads TGTGCCACCAGCAGCCCTAATGTAGCGGGGGGCCTAGATACGCAGTATTTT.

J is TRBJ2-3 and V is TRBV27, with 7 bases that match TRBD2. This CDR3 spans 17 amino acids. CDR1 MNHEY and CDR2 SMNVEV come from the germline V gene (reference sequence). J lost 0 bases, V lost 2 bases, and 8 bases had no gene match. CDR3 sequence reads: CASSLPGGWRSTDTQYF. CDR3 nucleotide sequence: TGTGCCAGCAGTTTACCCGGGGGGTGGCGGAGCACAGATACGCAGTATTTT.

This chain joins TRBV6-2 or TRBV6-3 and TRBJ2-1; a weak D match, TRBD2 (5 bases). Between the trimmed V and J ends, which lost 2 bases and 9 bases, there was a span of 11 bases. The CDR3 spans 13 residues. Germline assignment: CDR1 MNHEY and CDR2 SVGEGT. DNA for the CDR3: TGTGCCAGCAGTTACGCCGAGGGAATTGAGCAGTTCTTC. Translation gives CASSYAEGIEQFF.

CDR3 sequence (DNA): TGTGCCAGCAGTTCCTCTGACAGGGGAGGAGGTGAAGCTTTCTTT. Translating it yields CASSSSDRGGGEAFF. The genes are TRBV12-3 or TRBV12-4 and TRBJ1-1, with 8 positions matching TRBD1. The V and J ends lost 4 bases and 7 bases, in that order; junction bases with no gene match: 11. The CDR3 loop spans 15 amino acids.